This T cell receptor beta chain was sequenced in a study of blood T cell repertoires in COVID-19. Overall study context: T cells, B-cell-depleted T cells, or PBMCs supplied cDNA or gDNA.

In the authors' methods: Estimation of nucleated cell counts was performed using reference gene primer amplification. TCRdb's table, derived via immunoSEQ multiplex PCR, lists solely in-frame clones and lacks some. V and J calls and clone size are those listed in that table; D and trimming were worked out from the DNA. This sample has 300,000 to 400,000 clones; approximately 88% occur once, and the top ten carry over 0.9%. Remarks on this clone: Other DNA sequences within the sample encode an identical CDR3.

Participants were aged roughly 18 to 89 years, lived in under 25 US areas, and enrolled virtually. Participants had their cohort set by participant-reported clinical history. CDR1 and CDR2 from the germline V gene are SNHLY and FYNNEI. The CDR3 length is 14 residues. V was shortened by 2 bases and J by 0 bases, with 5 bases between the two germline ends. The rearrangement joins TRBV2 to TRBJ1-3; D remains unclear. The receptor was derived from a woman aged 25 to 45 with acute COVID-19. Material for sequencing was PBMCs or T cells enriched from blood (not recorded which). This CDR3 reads CASSERSSGNTIYF. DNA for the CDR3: TGTGCCAGCAGTGAACGGAGCTCTGGAAACACCATATATTTT.